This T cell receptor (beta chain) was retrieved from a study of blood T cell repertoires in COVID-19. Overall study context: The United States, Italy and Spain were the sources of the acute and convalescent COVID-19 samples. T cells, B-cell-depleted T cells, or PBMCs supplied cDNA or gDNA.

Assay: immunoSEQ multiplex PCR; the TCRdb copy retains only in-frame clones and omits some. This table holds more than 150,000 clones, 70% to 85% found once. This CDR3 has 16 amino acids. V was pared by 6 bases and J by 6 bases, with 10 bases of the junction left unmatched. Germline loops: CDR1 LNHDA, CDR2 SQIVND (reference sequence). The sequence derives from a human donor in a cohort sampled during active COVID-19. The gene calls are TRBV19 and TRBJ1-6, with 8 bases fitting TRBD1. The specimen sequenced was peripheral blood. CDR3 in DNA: TGTGCCAGTAGCTATGGACAGGGTGACGGTAATTCACCCCTCCACTTT. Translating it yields CASSYGQGDGNSPLHF.